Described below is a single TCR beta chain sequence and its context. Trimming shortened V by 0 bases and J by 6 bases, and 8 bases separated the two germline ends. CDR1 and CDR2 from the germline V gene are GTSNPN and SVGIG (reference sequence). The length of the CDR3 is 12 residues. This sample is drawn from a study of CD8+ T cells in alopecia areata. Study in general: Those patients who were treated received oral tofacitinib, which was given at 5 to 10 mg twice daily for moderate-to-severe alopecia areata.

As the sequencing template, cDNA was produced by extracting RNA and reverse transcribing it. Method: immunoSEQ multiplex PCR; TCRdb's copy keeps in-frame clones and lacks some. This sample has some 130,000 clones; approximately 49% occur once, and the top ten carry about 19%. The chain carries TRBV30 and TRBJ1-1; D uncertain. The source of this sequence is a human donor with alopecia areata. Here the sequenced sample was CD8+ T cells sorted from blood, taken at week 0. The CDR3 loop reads CAWSVIWPEAFF. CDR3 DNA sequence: TGTGCCTGGAGTGTAATTTGGCCTGAAGCTTTCTTT. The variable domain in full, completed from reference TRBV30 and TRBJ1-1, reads SQTIHQWPATLVQPVGSPLSLECTVEGTSNPNLYWYRQAAGRGLQLLFYSVGIGQISSEVPQNLSASRPQDRQFILSSKKLLLSDSGFYLCAWSVIWPEAFFGQGTRLTVV.